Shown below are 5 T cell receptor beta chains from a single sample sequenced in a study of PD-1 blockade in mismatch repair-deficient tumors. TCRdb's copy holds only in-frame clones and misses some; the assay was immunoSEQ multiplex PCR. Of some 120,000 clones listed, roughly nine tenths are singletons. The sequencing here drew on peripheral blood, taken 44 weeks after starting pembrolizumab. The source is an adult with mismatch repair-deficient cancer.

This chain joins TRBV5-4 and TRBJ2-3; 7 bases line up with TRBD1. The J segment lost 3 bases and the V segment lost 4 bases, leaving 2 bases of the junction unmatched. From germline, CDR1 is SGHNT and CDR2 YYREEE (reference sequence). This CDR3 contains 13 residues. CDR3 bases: TGTGCCAGCAGCCACAGGGGTACAGATACGCAGTATTTT. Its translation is CASSHRGTDTQYF.

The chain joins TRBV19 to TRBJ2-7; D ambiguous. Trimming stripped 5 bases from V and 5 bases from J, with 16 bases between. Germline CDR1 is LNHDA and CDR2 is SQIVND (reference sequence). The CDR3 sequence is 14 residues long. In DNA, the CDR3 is TGTGCCAGTAGTGGTTCTATAACACGGAACGAGCAGTACTTC. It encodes CASSGSITRNEQYF.

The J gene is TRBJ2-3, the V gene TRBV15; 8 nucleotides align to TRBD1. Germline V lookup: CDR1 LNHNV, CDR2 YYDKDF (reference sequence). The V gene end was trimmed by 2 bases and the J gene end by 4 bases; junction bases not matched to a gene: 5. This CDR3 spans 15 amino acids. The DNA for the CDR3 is TGTGCCACCAGCAGACGGGGACAGGTGCCAGATACGCAGTATTTT. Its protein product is CATSRRGQVPDTQYF.

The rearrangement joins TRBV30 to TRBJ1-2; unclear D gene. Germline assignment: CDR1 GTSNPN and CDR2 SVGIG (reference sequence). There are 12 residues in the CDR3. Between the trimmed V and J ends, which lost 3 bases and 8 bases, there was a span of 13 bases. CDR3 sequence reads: CAWRGAPRGYTF. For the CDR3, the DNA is TGTGCCTGGAGGGGCGCCCCGAGGGGCTACACCTTC. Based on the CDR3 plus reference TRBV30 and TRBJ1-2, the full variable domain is SQTIHQWPATLVQPVGSPLSLECTVEGTSNPNLYWYRQAAGRGLQLLFYSVGIGQISSEVPQNLSASRPQDRQFILSSKKLLLSDSGFYLCAWRGAPRGYTFGSGTRLTVV.

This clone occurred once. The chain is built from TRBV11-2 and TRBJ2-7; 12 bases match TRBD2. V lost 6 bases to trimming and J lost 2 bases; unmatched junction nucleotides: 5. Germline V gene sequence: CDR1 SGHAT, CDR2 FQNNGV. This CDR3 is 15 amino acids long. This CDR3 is CASRATSGRTYEQYF. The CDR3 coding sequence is TGTGCCAGCAGGGCCACTAGCGGGAGGACCTACGAGCAGTACTTC.